These T cell receptor beta chains were read from a single sample in a study of post-analysis software for immune sequencing data. TCRdb redid the calling of the PCR reads with MiXCR, one entry per CDR3 protein. The sample has about 400,000 distinct CDR3 sequences; around 33% are singletons. The material sequenced was blood. Receptors were obtained from a girl aged 10-17 years with multiple sclerosis. The CDR3 runs from the conserved cysteine through the conserved F or W. The D gene is left open where the match is weak. Not every row has a clone size; where given, it reads once, few, many or a size class.

clone size	J gene	D gene	V gene	CDR3 protein	CDR3 DNA
-	TRBJ2-4	-	TRBV7-3	CASSLVPGALNIQYF	TGTGCCAGCAGCTTAGTTCCGGGGGCCTTAAACATTCAGTACTTC
-	TRBJ1-4	TRBD1	TRBV25-1	CASRLQGGDEKLFF	TGTGCCAGCAGGTTACAGGGGGGGGATGAAAAACTGTTTTTT
-	TRBJ2-5	-	TRBV7-9	CASIRGEGEETQYF	TGTGCCAGCATAAGGGGAGAGGGGGAAGAGACCCAGTACTTC
-	TRBJ2-5	-	TRBV11-2	CASSPNRAGQETQYF	TGTGCCAGCAGCCCCAACCGAGCGGGCCAAGAGACCCAGTACTTC
-	TRBJ2-5	-	TRBV18	CASSPPAGQETQYF	TGTGCCAGCTCACCACCGGCAGGCCAAGAGACCCAGTACTTC
-	TRBJ1-5	TRBD1	TRBV10-3	CAISEGTGNQPQHF	TGTGCCATCAGTGAGGGGACAGGCAATCAGCCCCAGCATTTT
few	TRBJ2-7	-	TRBV7-2	CASSFDRNYEQYF	TGTGCCAGCAGCTTCGACAGGAACTACGAGCAGTACTTC
-	TRBJ1-5	-	TRBV9	CASSVDGAGQPQHF	TGTGCCAGCAGCGTAGATGGGGCAGGTCAGCCCCAGCATTTT
-	TRBJ1-2	-	TRBV12-3/TRBV12-4	CASSLLGAHGYTF	TGTGCCAGCAGCCTCCTGGGGGCCCATGGCTACACCTTC
-	TRBJ1-1	-	TRBV20-1	CSARVFDTEAFF	TGCAGTGCTAGAGTATTTGACACTGAAGCTTTCTTT
-	TRBJ1-2	TRBD1	TRBV20-1	CSAATGTGGPTGYTF	TGCAGTGCTGCAACCGGGACAGGGGGCCCAACAGGCTACACCTTC
-	TRBJ2-5	TRBD1	TRBV20-1	CSARDPTGGETQYF	TGCAGTGCTAGAGATCCTACAGGGGGGGAGACCCAGTACTTC
-	TRBJ1-1	TRBD1	TRBV18	CASSLTTGDEAFF	TGTGCCAGCTCACTCACGACAGGGGATGAAGCTTTCTTT
few	TRBJ2-1	TRBD1	TRBV15	CATSREGGNNEQFF	TGTGCCACCAGCAGAGAAGGGGGCAACAACGAGCAGTTCTTC
-	TRBJ1-4	-	TRBV7-2	CASSSRQTNEKLFF	TGTGCCAGCAGCTCCCGACAGACTAATGAAAAACTGTTTTTT
-	TRBJ2-1	TRBD1	TRBV12-3/TRBV12-4	CASSWETGAYNEQFF	TGTGCCAGCAGTTGGGAGACAGGGGCCTACAATGAGCAGTTCTTC
few	TRBJ1-1	-	TRBV4-2	CASSQDLRGSYTEAFF	TGTGCCAGCAGCCAAGACCTCAGGGGATCGTACACTGAAGCTTTCTTT
-	TRBJ2-3	TRBD2	TRBV6-1	CASRNSGGAKDTQYF	TGTGCCAGCAGGAATAGCGGGGGGGCAAAAGATACGCAGTATTTT
-	TRBJ2-1	TRBD1	TRBV25-1	CASSEIRGTGGNEQFF	TGTGCCAGCAGTGAGATCCGTGGTACAGGGGGCAATGAGCAGTTCTTC
few	TRBJ1-5	-	TRBV25-1	CASSETGFQPQHF	TGTGCCAGCAGTGAAACGGGGTTTCAGCCCCAGCATTTT
few	TRBJ2-7	-	TRBV4-2	CASSQQTSEQYF	TGTGCCAGCAGCCAACAAACTAGCGAGCAGTACTTC
few	TRBJ1-4	-	TRBV10-3	CAISESTENEKLFF	TGTGCCATCAGTGAGTCGACCGAAAATGAAAAACTGTTTTTT
-	TRBJ1-1	-	TRBV5-6	CASSPRGMGGPEAFF	TGTGCCAGCAGCCCGAGAGGGATGGGCGGGCCTGAAGCTTTCTTT
-	TRBJ1-2	-	TRBV20-1	CSAVGENYGYTF	TGCAGTGCTGTGGGGGAGAACTATGGCTACACCTTC
once	TRBJ2-3	TRBD1	TRBV28	CASSAWGQPSTDTQYF	TGTGCCAGCAGTGCCTGGGGACAGCCAAGCACAGATACGCAGTATTTT
-	TRBJ2-7	TRBD2	TRBV27	CASRNGGLAHEQYF	TGTGCCAGCAGGAATGGGGGACTAGCCCACGAGCAGTACTTC
once	TRBJ1-1	-	TRBV4-1	CASSDGGRAMNTEAFF	TGCGCCAGCAGCGACGGGGGCAGAGCCATGAACACTGAAGCTTTCTTT
few	TRBJ1-1	-	TRBV20-1	CSAKGNTEAFF	TGCAGTGCTAAGGGGAACACTGAAGCTTTCTTT
few	TRBJ2-5	-	TRBV25-1	CAINGGEYQETQYF	TGTGCCATCAACGGTGGGGAGTACCAAGAGACCCAGTACTTC
-	TRBJ2-3	-	TRBV25-1	CASSDQGWRPTDTQYF	TGTGCCAGCAGTGACCAGGGTTGGCGGCCCACAGATACGCAGTATTTT
few	TRBJ2-7	-	TRBV7-2	CASSQSADAYEQYF	TGTGCCAGCAGCCAATCGGCGGATGCGTACGAGCAGTACTTC
many	TRBJ2-3	-	TRBV18	CASSPLPETLTDTQYF	TGTGCCAGCTCACCACTGCCGGAGACTCTCACAGATACGCAGTATTTT
-	TRBJ1-4	TRBD1	TRBV18	CASSPPGQQNEKLFF	TGTGCCAGCTCACCACCGGGACAGCAAAATGAAAAACTGTTTTTT
-	TRBJ2-7	-	TRBV7-9	CASSLAAGAGYEQYF	TGTGCCAGCAGCTTAGCGGCAGGGGCGGGGTACGAGCAGTACTTC
few	TRBJ2-1	-	TRBV29-1	CSVEDIKYNNEQFF	TGCAGCGTTGAGGACATTAAGTATAACAATGAGCAGTTCTTC
many	TRBJ2-7	-	TRBV27	CASSPDSAYEQYF	TGTGCCAGCAGCCCGGACAGTGCCTACGAGCAGTACTTC
-	TRBJ2-1	-	TRBV13	CASSPLRGSYNEQFF	TGTGCCAGCAGCCCCCTGAGGGGCTCCTACAATGAGCAGTTCTTC
-	TRBJ1-4	-	TRBV29-1	CSAEGGEKLIF	TGCAGCGCCGAGGGAGGGGAAAAACTGATTTTT
-	TRBJ2-1	TRBD1	TRBV20-1	CSARTGESRNEQFF	TGCAGTGCTAGGACAGGGGAATCAAGGAATGAGCAGTTCTTC
-	TRBJ2-2	-	TRBV9	CASSPRDLSNTGELFF	TGTGCCAGCAGCCCCCGGGACCTTTCGAACACCGGGGAGCTGTTTTTT
-	TRBJ2-1	-	TRBV5-1	CASTFGGNEQFF	TGCGCCAGCACCTTTGGTGGGAATGAGCAGTTCTTC
few	TRBJ2-3	-	TRBV7-9	CASTPGTQVPDTQYF	TGTGCCAGCACCCCCGGGACCCAGGTCCCAGATACGCAGTATTTT
few	TRBJ1-2	TRBD1	TRBV6-1	CASPGQSTGGYTF	TGTGCCAGTCCGGGACAGTCGACAGGAGGCTACACCTTC